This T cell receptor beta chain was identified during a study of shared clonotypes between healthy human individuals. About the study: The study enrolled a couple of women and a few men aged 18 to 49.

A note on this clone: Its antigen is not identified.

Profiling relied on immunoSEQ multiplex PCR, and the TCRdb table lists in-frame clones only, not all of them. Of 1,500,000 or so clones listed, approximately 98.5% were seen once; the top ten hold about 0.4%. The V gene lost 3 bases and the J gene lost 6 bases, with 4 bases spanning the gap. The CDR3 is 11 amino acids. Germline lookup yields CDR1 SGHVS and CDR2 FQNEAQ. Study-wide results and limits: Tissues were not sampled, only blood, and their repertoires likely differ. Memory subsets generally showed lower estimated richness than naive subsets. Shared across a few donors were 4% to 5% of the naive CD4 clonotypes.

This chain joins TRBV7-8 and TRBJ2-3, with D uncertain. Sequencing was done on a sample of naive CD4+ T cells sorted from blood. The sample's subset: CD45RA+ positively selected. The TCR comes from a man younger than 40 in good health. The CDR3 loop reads CASSFRDTQYF. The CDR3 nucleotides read TGTGCCAGCAGCTTTAGGGATACGCAGTATTTT.